This passage covers 16 T cell receptor beta chains from one sample sequenced in a study of shared clonotypes between healthy human individuals. Some clones are missing from TCRdb's copy, which holds only in-frame ones; the method was immunoSEQ multiplex PCR. In the table there are about 2.4 million clones, 93% of which are singletons. Material for sequencing was naive CD4+ T cells from PBMCs. This sample's subset: CD45RA+ positively selected. These TCRs come from a man younger than 35 in good health. Some clones in this sample may be carry-over from other donors' samples.

The chain joins TRBV19 to TRBJ2-7, with D unclear. V lost 8 bases, J lost 2 bases, and 10 bases lay in between. Germline lookup yields CDR1 LNHDA and CDR2 SQIVND (reference sequence). This CDR3 has 12 amino acids. Written as DNA, the CDR3 is TGTGCCAGTCAGTCCAATGCCTACGAGCAGTACTTC. It encodes CASQSNAYEQYF.

This chain joins TRBV7-9 and TRBJ2-5, with unresolved D. Trimming shortened V by 5 bases and J by 7 bases, and 14 bases separated the two germline ends. The CDR3 spans 13 residues. CDR1 and CDR2 from the germline V gene are SEHNR and FQNEAQ (reference sequence). CDR3 loop: CASSPQSPGTQYF. The CDR3 DNA follows: TGTGCCAGCAGCCCCCAGTCTCCAGGGACCCAGTACTTC.

The CDR3 DNA reads as TGTGCCTGGAGTGTACTGCCGGGCCGGAGTTATGTCCTGACTTTC. As protein: CAWSVLPGRSYVLTF. The chain combines TRBV30 with TRBJ2-6; D is unresolved. The CDR3 totals 15 residues. CDR1 is GTSNPN and CDR2 is SVGIG in the germline V gene (reference sequence). V was cut by 0 bases and J by 13 bases, with 19 bases left in between.

The chain combines TRBV28 with TRBJ1-1, with D unresolved. CDR3 length: 17 residues. V was cut by 5 bases and J by 0 bases, with 19 bases left in between. Germline CDR1 reads MDHEN; CDR2 reads SYDVKM. DNA of the CDR3: TGTGCCAGCAGTAGGTACTCCTCACCACAAATGAACACTGAAGCTTTCTTT. Translating gives CASSRYSSPQMNTEAFF.

V is TRBV5-5 and J is TRBJ2-7; perhaps TRBD2 as D (5 bases). Germline lookup yields CDR1 SGHKS and CDR2 YYEKEE (reference sequence). The CDR3 is 17 residues long. The germline V and J ends were trimmed by 2 bases and 0 bases, with 18 bases remaining between them. CDR3 sequence reads: CASSFWARAISSYEQYF. For the CDR3, the DNA is TGTGCCAGCAGCTTTTGGGCGAGGGCGATTAGCTCCTACGAGCAGTACTTC.

Details on this clone: This same CDR3 is encoded by further DNA sequences in the sample. The genes are TRBV28 and TRBJ1-3, with unresolved D. CDR1 is MDHEN, CDR2 SYDVKM, per germline. The CDR3 is made up of 14 amino acids. Trimming took 6 bases from V and 0 from J, leaving 9 bases between them. The CDR3 DNA reads TGTGCCAGCAGCTCCACAGTCTCTGGAAACACCATATATTTT. Protein: CASSSTVSGNTIYF.

The rearrangement uses TRBV9 and TRBJ1-2, with unresolved D. CDR3 length equals 13 residues. Germline CDR1 reads SGDLS; CDR2 reads YYNGEE. V shed 4 bases and J shed 0 bases, with 7 bases lying between them. CDR3 loop: CASSQTSNYGYTF. CDR3 bases: TGTGCCAGCAGCCAGACATCTAACTATGGCTACACCTTC.

V and J are TRBV5-4 and TRBJ2-5, with unresolved D. The CDR3 has 13 residues. The V gene lost 3 bases and the J gene lost 4 bases, with 10 bases spanning the gap. CDR1 is SGHNT and CDR2 is YYREEE in the germline V gene (reference sequence). The CDR3 reads CASSSPSRETQYF. The CDR3 nucleotides read TGTGCCAGCAGCTCCCCTTCCAGAGAGACCCAGTACTTC.

The genes are TRBV10-3 and TRBJ2-7; D is perhaps TRBD1 (6 bases). Trimming cost V 6 bases and J 2 bases, with 14 bases left between them. The CDR3 runs to 14 residues. The V gene's germline CDR1 is ENHRY and CDR2 SYGVKD. The CDR3 DNA sequence: TGTGCCATCAGCCCCGGGACACTAGCCTACGAGCAGTACTTC. Encoded protein: CAISPGTLAYEQYF.

Turning to this clone: At the DNA level, this CDR3 is encoded by other sequences in the same sample as well. This chain joins TRBV5-4 and TRBJ2-3; 7 nucleotides line up with TRBD1. This CDR3 comprises 13 residues. The ends lost 2 bases at V and 3 bases at J; junction bases unmatched: 0. Germline CDR1 and CDR2: SGHNT and YYREEE (reference sequence). The CDR3 coding sequence is TGTGCCAGCAGCTTACAGGGGACAGATACGCAGTATTTT. Its protein product is CASSLQGTDTQYF. Complete variable domain (other parts from reference TRBV5-4 and TRBJ2-3): ETGVTQSPTHLIKTRGQQVTLRCSSQSGHNTVSWYQQALGQGPQFIFQYYREEENGRGNFPPRFSGLQFPNYSSELNVNALELDDSALYLCASSLQGTDTQYFGPGTRLTVL.

This clone was detected only a few times. The chain couples TRBV5-1 to TRBJ1-2, with 8 bases aligning to TRBD1. There are 13 residues in the CDR3. Germline V gene data show CDR1 as SGHRS and CDR2 as YFSETQ. The V and J ends lost 7 bases and 7 bases, in that order; junction bases with no gene match: 9. DNA of the CDR3: TGCGCCAGCTCCGGGACAGGCCAAACTGGCTACACCTTC. Its translation: CASSGTGQTGYTF.

This chain connects TRBV7-3 to TRBJ2-1; TRBD2 matches at 12 bases. The trim removed 5 bases at V and 7 bases at J, leaving 6 bases unmatched. The CDR3 is 15 residues long. Germline V gives CDR1 SGHTA, CDR2 FQGTGA. CDR3 nucleotide sequence: TGTGCCAGCAGCACCCTCGGGACTAGCGGGAATGAGCAGTTCTTC. It is translated as CASSTLGTSGNEQFF.

The chain is built from TRBV28 and TRBJ1-6; D gene unclear. CDR1 is MDHEN and CDR2 is SYDVKM in the germline V gene. V was cut by 8 bases and J by 6 bases, with 11 bases left in between. The CDR3 consists of 13 residues. The CDR3 sequence is CASLSSGNSPLHF. The CDR3 DNA follows: TGTGCCAGCCTTTCTTCGGGTAATTCACCCCTCCACTTT.

This chain links TRBV5-4 with TRBJ1-2; 9 bases match TRBD1. The CDR3 extends over 15 amino acids. V shed 0 bases, J shed 7 bases, and the junction held 7 bases outside the gene matches. Germline CDR1 is SGHNT and CDR2 is YYREEE (reference sequence). CDR3 bases: TGTGCCAGCAGCTTGGATCACAGGGGGCGGACTGGCTACACCTTC. Amino acids: CASSLDHRGRTGYTF.

The chain carries TRBV29-1 and TRBJ2-7; D is tentatively TRBD1 or TRBD2 (6 bases each). V shed 7 bases and J shed 4 bases, with 14 bases lying between them. From germline, CDR1 is SQVTM and CDR2 ANQGSEA. CDR3 length: 12 residues. The CDR3 here is CSAGGGIYEQYF. The CDR3 region has the DNA TGCAGCGCCGGAGGGGGTATATACGAGCAGTACTTC.

This clone was counted a few times. The rearrangement uses TRBV28 and TRBJ2-3; tentatively, D is TRBD2 (5 bases). CDR1 is MDHEN and CDR2 is SYDVKM in the germline V gene. Trimming took 3 bases from V and 0 from J, leaving 16 bases between them. There are 17 residues in the CDR3. DNA of the CDR3: TGTGCCAGCAGTTTCCCTCCGACTATAACTAGCACAGATACGCAGTATTTT. It specifies CASSFPPTITSTDTQYF.